The 8 T cell receptor beta chains listed next were all sequenced from one sample in a study of cytomegalovirus exposure and HLA in healthy donors. The PCR was carried out with 60 Vbeta primers and 13 Jbeta primers. The assay was immunoSEQ multiplex PCR, and TCRdb's table has in-frame clones only and misses some. The profile covers around 130,000 clones, with roughly 80% appearing a single time and 1% to 1.5% taken by the ten largest. The sample comprised PBMCs. The source is a girl aged 2-15 years in good health and CMV-seronegative.

This clone was counted once. This chain uses TRBV27 with TRBJ1-2; no firm D call. V lost 2 bases and J lost 1, with 14 bases in between. Germline V gene sequence: CDR1 MNHEY, CDR2 SMNVEV (reference sequence). The CDR3 is 16 amino acids. As DNA, the CDR3 is TGTGCCAGCAGTTTAAGTGTTACCGGGGTTAACTATGGCTACACCTTC. Encoded protein: CASSLSVTGVNYGYTF.

The chain combines TRBV5-4 with TRBJ2-2; the match to TRBD2 covers 8 bases. Trimming at V came to 4 bases and at J to 0 bases, leaving 2 bases not matched to a gene. This CDR3 comprises 15 residues. Germline CDR1 reads SGHNT; CDR2 reads YYREEE (reference sequence). CDR3 region: CASSTGLANTGELFF. For the CDR3, the DNA is TGTGCCAGCAGCACGGGACTAGCGAACACCGGGGAGCTGTTTTTT.

The chain employs TRBV29-1 and TRBJ2-7, with D perhaps matching TRBD1 (5 bases). The CDR3 spans 13 residues. The germline gives CDR1 SQVTM, CDR2 ANQGSEA. V lost 4 bases to trimming and J lost 3 bases, with 13 bases between them. The CDR3 sequence is CSVVAGKIYEQYF. In nucleotides, the CDR3 is TGCAGCGTTGTGGCAGGGAAGATCTACGAGCAGTACTTC.

A note on this clone: A read error may account for a junction end that differs from germline. The CDR3 protein is CASRLGGQANEAFF. CDR3 bases: TGTGCCAGCAGATTAGGAGGACAGGCCAATGAAGCTTTCTTT. The chain employs TRBV7-2 and TRBJ1-1, with 7 nucleotides matching TRBD1. Looked up from germline, CDR1 is SGHTA and CDR2 is FQGNSA. This CDR3 region has 14 residues.

This chain links TRBV30 with TRBJ1-1, with 7 positions matching TRBD1. CDR3 length: 14 residues. With V trimmed by 4 bases and J by 1 base, 6 bases remained unmatched. Germline CDR1 and CDR2: GTSNPN and SVGIG (reference sequence). The CDR3 DNA sequence: TGTGCCTGGACGCGGACAGGCAGGAACACTGAAGCTTTCTTT. This gives the protein CAWTRTGRNTEAFF. The whole variable domain, remainder taken from reference TRBV30 and TRBJ1-1, is SQTIHQWPATLVQPVGSPLSLECTVEGTSNPNLYWYRQAAGRGLQLLFYSVGIGQISSEVPQNLSASRPQDRQFILSSKKLLLSDSGFYLCAWTRTGRNTEAFFGQGTRLTVV.

This clone was picked up one time. The chain uses TRBV25-1 and TRBJ1-1; 10 nucleotides line up with TRBD1. Germline V CDR1 and CDR2: MGHDK, SYGVNS. Trimming removed 6 bases from V and 7 bases from J; junction bases left unmatched: 8. The CDR3 has 14 amino acids. CDR3 bases: TGTGCCAGCAGAACCAGACAGGGGGCGAATGAAGCTTTCTTT. It encodes CASRTRQGANEAFF. The entire variable domain, with the rest obtained from reference TRBV25-1 and TRBJ1-1, is as follows: EADIYQTPRYLVIGTGKKITLECSQTMGHDKMYWYQQDPGMELHLIHYSYGVNSTEKGDLSSESTVSRIRTEHFPLTLESARPSHTSQYLCASRTRQGANEAFFGQGTRLTVV.

The genes are TRBV28 and TRBJ2-3; tentative D call: TRBD2 (5 bases). The germline V gene has CDR1 MDHEN and CDR2 SYDVKM. V was pared by 3 bases and J by 5 bases, with 12 bases between. CDR3 length: 14 amino acids. CDR3 region: CASSFLPAEDTQYF. The CDR3, as DNA: TGTGCCAGCAGTTTCTTGCCAGCGGAAGATACGCAGTATTTT.

The genes are TRBV28 and TRBJ1-1; 9 bases agree with TRBD1. V gave up 5 bases and J gave up 6 bases; unmatched junction bases: 10. Germline V gene lookup returns CDR1 MDHEN and CDR2 SYDVKM. The CDR3 spans 15 residues. In DNA form, the CDR3 reads TGTGCCAGCAGTACCCTAACAGGGGGCCTGTCTGAAGCTTTCTTT. Protein: CASSTLTGGLSEAFF. Based on the CDR3 plus reference TRBV28 and TRBJ1-1, the full variable domain is DVKVTQSSRYLVKRTGEKVFLECVQDMDHENMFWYRQDPGLGLRLIYFSYDVKMKEKGDIPEGYSVSREKKERFSLILESASTNQTSMYLCASSTLTGGLSEAFFGQGTRLTVV.